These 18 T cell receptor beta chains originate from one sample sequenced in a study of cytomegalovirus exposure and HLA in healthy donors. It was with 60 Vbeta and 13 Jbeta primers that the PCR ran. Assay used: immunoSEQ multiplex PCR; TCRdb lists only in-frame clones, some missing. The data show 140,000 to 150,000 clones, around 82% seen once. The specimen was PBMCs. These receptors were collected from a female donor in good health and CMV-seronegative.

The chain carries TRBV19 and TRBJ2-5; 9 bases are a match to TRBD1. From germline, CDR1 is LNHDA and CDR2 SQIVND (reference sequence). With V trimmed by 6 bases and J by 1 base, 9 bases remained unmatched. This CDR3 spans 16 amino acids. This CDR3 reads CASSSQAGQGQETQYF. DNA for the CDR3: TGTGCCAGTAGCTCCCAGGCGGGACAGGGCCAAGAGACCCAGTACTTC.

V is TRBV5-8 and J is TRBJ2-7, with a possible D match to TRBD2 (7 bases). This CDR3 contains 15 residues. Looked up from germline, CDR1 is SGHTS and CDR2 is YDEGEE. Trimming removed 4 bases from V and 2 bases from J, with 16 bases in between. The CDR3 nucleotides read TGTGCCAGCAGCATATCCTGGGGGGGCCCCTACGAGCAGTACTTC. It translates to CASSISWGGPYEQYF. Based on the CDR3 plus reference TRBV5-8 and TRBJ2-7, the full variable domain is EAGVTQSPTHLIKTRGQQATLRCSPISGHTSVYWYQQALGLGLQFLLWYDEGEERNRGNFPPRFSGRQFPNYSSELNVNALELEDSALYLCASSISWGGPYEQYFGPGTRLTVT.

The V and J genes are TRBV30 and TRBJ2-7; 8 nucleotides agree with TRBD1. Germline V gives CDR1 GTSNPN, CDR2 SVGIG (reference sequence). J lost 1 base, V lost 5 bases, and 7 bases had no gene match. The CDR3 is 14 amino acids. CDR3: CAWRYRDRSYEQYF. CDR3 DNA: TGTGCCTGGCGATACCGGGACAGGTCCTACGAGCAGTACTTC.

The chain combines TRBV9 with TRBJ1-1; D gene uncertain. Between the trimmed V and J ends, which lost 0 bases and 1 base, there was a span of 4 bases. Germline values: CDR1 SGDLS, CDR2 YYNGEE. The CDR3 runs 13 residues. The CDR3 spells CASSVAGNTEAFF. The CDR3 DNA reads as TGTGCCAGCAGCGTAGCGGGGAACACTGAAGCTTTCTTT.

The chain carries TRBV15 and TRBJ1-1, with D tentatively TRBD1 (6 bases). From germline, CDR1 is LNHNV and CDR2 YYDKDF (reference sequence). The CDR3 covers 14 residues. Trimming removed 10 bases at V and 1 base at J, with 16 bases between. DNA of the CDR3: TGTGCCATCAGGCGGGGGGCGACGAACACTGAAGCTTTCTTT. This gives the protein CAIRRGATNTEAFF.

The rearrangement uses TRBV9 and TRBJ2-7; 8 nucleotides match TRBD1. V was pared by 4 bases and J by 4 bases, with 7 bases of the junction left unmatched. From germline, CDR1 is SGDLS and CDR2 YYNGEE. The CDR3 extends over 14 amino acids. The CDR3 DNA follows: TGTGCCAGCAGCACCGGGACAGGCGGGTACGAGCAGTACTTC. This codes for CASSTGTGGYEQYF.

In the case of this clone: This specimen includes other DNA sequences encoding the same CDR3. The CDR3 region is CASSLRGNYGYTF. CDR3 nucleotide sequence: TGTGCCAGCAGTTTGAGGGGGAACTATGGCTACACCTTC. The chain links TRBV27 to TRBJ1-2; D is perhaps TRBD1 (6 bases). Trimming stripped 3 bases from V and 2 bases from J, with 7 bases between. In germline, CDR1 is MNHEY, CDR2 SMNVEV (reference sequence). This CDR3 spans 13 amino acids.

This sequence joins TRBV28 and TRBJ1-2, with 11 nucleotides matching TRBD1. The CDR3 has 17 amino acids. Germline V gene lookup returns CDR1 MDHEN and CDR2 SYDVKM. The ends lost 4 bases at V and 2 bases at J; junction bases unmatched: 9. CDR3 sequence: CASSWDRGKSGNYGYTF. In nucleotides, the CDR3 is TGTGCCAGCAGTTGGGACAGGGGGAAAAGCGGCAACTATGGCTACACCTTC.

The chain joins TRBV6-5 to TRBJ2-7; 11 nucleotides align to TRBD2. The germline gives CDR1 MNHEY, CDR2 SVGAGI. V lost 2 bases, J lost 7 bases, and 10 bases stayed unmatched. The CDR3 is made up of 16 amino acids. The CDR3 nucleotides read TGTGCCAGCAGTTACAACCTCGCGGGACTAGCGGCAGAGCAGTACTTC. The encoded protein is CASSYNLAGLAAEQYF.

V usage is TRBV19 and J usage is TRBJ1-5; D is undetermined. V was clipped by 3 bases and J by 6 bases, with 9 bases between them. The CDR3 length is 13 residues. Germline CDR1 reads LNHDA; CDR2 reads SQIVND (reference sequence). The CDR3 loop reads CASSMTGGQPQHF. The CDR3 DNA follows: TGTGCCAGTAGTATGACGGGAGGTCAGCCCCAGCATTTT.

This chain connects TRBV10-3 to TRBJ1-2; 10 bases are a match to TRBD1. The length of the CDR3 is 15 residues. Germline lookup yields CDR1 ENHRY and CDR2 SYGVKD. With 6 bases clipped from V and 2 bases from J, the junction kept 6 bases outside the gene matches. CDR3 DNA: TGTGCCATCAGGACAGGGGGCCCTCCCAACTATGGCTACACCTTC. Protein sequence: CAIRTGGPPNYGYTF.

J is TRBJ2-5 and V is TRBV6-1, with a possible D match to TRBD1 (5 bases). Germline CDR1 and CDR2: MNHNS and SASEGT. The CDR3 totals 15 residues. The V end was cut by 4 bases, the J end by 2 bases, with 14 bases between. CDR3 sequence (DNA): TGTGCCAGCAGTGGAGGCGGAAAGGGGCAAGAGACCCAGTACTTC. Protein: CASSGGGKGQETQYF.

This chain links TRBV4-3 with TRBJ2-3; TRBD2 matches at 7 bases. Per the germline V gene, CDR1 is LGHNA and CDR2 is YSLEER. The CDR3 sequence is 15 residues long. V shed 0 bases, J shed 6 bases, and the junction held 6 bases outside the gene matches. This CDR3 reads CASSQDFGGSDTQYF. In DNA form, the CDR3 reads TGCGCCAGCAGCCAAGATTTCGGGGGGTCGGATACGCAGTATTTT.

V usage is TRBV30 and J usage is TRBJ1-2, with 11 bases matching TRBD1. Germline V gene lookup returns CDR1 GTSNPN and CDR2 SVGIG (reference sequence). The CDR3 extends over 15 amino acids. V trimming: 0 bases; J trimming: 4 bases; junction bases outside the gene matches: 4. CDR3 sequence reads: CAWSVLGTGGYGYTF. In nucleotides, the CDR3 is TGTGCCTGGAGTGTACTTGGGACAGGGGGCTATGGCTACACCTTC.

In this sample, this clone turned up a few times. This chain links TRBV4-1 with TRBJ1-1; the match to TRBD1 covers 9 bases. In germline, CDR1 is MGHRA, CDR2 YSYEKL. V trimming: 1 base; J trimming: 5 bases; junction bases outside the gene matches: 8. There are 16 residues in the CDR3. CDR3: CASSQAGQGRRTEAFF. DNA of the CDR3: TGCGCCAGCAGCCAAGCAGGACAGGGGAGGAGAACTGAAGCTTTCTTT.

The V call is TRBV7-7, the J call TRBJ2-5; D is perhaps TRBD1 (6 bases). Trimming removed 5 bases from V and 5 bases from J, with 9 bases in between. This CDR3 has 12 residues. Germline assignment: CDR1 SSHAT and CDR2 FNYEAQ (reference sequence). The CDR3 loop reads CASSATGETQYF. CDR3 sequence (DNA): TGTGCCAGCAGCGCCACAGGGGAGACCCAGTACTTC.

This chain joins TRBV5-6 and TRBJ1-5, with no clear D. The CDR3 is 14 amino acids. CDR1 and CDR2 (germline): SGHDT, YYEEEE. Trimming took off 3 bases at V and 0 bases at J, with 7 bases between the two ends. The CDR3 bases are TGTGCCAGCAGCTCGCGTTATAGCAATCAGCCCCAGCATTTT. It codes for CASSSRYSNQPQHF. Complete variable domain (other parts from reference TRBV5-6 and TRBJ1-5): DAGVTQSPTHLIKTRGQQVTLRCSPKSGHDTVSWYQQALGQGPQFIFQYYEEEERQRGNFPDRFSGHQFPNYSSELNVNALLLGDSALYLCASSSRYSNQPQHFGDGTRLSIL.

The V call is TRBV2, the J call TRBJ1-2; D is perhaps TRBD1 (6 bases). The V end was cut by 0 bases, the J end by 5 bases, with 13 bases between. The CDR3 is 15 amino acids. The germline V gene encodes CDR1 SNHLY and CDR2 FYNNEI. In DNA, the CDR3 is TGTGCCAGCAGTGAAGCGCTAAGGCAGGGGTATGGCTACACCTTC. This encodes CASSEALRQGYGYTF. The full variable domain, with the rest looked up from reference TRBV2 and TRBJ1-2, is EPEVTQTPSHQVTQMGQEVILRCVPISNHLYFYWYRQILGQKVEFLVSFYNNEISEKSEIFDDQFSVERPDGSNFTLKIRSTKLEDSAMYFCASSEALRQGYGYTFGSGTRLTVV.